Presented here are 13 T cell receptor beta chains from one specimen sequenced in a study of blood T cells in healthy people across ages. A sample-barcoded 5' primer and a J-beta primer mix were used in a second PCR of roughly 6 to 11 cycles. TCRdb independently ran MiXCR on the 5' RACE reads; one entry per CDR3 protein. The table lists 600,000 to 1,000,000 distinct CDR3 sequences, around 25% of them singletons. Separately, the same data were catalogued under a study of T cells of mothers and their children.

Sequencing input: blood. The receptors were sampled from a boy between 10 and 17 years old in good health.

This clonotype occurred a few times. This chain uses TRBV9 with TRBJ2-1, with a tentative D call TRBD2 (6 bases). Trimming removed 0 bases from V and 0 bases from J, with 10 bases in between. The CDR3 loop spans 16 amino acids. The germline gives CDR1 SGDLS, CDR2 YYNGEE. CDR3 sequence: CASSVELAASYNEQFF. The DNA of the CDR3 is TGTGCCAGCAGCGTAGAACTAGCTGCCTCCTACAATGAGCAGTTCTTC. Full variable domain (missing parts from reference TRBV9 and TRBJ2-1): DSGVTQTPKHLITATGQRVTLRCSPRSGDLSVYWYQQSLDQGLQFLIQYYNGEERAKGNILERFSAQQFPDLHSELNLSSLELGDSALYFCASSVELAASYNEQFFGPGTRLTVL.

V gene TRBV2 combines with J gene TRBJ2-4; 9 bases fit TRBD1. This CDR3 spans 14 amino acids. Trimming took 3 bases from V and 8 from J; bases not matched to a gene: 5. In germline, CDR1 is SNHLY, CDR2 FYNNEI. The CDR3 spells CASSENRGLDIQYF. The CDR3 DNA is TGTGCCAGCAGTGAGAACAGGGGGCTTGACATTCAGTACTTC.

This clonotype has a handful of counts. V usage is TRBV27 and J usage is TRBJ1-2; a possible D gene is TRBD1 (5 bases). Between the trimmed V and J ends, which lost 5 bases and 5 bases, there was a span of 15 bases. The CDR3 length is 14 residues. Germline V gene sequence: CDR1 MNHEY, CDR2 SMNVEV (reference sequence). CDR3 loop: CASSKGRGVYGYTF. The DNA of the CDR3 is TGTGCCAGCAGTAAGGGACGGGGGGTGTATGGCTACACCTTC.

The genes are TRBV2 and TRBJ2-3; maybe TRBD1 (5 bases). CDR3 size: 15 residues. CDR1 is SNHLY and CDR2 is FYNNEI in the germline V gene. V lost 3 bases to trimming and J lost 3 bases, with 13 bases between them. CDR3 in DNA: TGTGCCAGCAGTGAGTACAGGTTATCAACAGATACGCAGTATTTT. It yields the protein CASSEYRLSTDTQYF. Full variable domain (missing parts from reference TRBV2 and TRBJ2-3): EPEVTQTPSHQVTQMGQEVILRCVPISNHLYFYWYRQILGQKVEFLVSFYNNEISEKSEIFDDQFSVERPDGSNFTLKIRSTKLEDSAMYFCASSEYRLSTDTQYFGPGTRLTVL.

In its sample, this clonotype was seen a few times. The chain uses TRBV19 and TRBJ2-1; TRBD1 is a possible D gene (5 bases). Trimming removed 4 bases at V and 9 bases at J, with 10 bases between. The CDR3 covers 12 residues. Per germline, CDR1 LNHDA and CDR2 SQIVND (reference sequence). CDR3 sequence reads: CASSTAQGEQFF. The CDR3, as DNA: TGTGCCAGTAGTACGGCCCAGGGTGAGCAGTTCTTC.

The CDR3 is CASTYLDTEAFF. The CDR3 DNA sequence: TGTGCCAGCACCTATTTGGACACTGAAGCTTTCTTT. The gene calls are TRBV12-3 or TRBV12-4 and TRBJ1-1; the D is unclear. This CDR3 has 12 residues. V gave up 7 bases and J gave up 3 bases, with 9 bases separating them.

CDR3 residues: CASSSSMGAWVEETQYF. For the CDR3, the DNA is TGTGCCAGCAGCTCATCGATGGGGGCCTGGGTAGAAGAGACCCAGTACTTC. J is TRBJ2-5 and V is TRBV7-9, with D perhaps TRBD1 (6 bases). Germline loops: CDR1 SEHNR, CDR2 FQNEAQ (reference sequence). Trimming shortened V by 4 bases and J by 3 bases, and 21 bases separated the two germline ends. The CDR3 runs 17 residues.

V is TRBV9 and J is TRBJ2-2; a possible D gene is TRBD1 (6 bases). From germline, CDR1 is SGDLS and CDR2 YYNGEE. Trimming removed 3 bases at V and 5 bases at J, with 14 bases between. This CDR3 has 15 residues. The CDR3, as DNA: TGTGCCAGCAGCGGGGGACACGGCCAAACCGGGGAGCTGTTTTTT. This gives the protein CASSGGHGQTGELFF.

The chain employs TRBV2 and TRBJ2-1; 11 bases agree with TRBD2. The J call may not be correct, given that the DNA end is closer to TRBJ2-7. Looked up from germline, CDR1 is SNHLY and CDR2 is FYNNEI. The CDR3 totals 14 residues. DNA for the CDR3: TGTGCCAGCAACAGAGCGGGACTAGCGGACCAGCAGTACTTC. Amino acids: CASNRAGLADQQYF.

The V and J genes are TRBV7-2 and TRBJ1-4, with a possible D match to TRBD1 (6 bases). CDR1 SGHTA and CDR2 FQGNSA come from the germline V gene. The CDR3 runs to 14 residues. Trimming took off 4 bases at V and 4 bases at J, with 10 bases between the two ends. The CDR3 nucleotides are TGTGCCAGCAGCTGGGACAACGGTAATGAAAAACTGTTTTTT. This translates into CASSWDNGNEKLFF.

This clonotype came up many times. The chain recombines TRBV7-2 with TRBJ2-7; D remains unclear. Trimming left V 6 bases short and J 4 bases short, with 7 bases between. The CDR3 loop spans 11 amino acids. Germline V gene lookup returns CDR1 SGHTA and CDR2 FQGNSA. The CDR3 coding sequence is TGTGCCAGCAGTATCATGTACGAGCAGTACTTC. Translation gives CASSIMYEQYF. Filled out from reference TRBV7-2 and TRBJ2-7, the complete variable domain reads GAGVSQSPSNKVTEKGKDVELRCDPISGHTALYWYRQSLGQGLEFLIYFQGNSAPDKSGLPSDRFSAERTGGSVSTLTIQRTQQEDSAVYLCASSIMYEQYFGPGTRLTVT.

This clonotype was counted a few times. The CDR3 DNA reads TGTGCCAGCAGCTCGAGCGGGGTCTACAATGAGCAGTTCTTC. Amino acid sequence: CASSSSGVYNEQFF. The J gene is TRBJ2-1, the V gene TRBV7-9; 7 bases align to TRBD2. V lost 4 bases, J lost 3 bases, and 3 bases stayed unmatched. The CDR3 sequence is 14 residues long. The germline CDR1 and CDR2 sequences are SEHNR and FQNEAQ (reference sequence).

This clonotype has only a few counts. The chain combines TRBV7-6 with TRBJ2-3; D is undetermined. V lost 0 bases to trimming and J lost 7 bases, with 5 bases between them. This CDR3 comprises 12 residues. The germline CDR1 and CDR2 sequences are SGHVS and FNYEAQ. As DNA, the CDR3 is TGTGCCAGCAGCTTAGCAACCCATACGCAGTATTTT. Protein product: CASSLATHTQYF. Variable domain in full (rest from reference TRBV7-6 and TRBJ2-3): GAGVSQSPRYKVTKRGQDVALRCDPISGHVSLYWYRQALGQGPEFLTYFNYEAQQDKSGLPNDRFSAERPEGSISTLTIQRTEQRDSAMYRCASSLATHTQYFGPGTRLTVL.